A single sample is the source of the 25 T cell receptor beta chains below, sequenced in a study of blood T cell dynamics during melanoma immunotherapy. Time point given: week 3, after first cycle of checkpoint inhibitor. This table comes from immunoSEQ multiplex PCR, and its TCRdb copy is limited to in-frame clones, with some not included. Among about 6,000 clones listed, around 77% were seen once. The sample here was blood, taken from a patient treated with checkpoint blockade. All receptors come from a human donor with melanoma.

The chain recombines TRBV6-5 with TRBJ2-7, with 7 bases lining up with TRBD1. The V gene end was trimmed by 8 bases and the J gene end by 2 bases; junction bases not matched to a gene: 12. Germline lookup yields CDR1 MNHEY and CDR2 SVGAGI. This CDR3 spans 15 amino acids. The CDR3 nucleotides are TGTGCCAGCCGACTCAATTGGGACAGAACCTACGAGCAGTACTTC. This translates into CASRLNWDRTYEQYF.

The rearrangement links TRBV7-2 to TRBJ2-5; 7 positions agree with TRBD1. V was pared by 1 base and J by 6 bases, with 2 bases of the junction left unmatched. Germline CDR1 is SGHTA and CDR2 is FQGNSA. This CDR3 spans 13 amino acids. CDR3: CASSLGGGKTQYF. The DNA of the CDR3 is TGTGCCAGCAGCTTAGGAGGGGGCAAGACCCAGTACTTC.

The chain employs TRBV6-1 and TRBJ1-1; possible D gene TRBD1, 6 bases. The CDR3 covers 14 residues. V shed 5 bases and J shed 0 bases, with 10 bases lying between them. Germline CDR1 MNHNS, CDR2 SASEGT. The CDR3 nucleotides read TGTGCCAGCAGTCAACAGGGAATGAACACTGAAGCTTTCTTT. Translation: CASSQQGMNTEAFF.

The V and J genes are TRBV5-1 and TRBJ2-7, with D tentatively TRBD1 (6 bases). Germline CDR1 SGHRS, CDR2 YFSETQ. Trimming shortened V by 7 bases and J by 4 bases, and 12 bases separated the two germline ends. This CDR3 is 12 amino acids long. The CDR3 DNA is TGCGCCAGCGGCAACAGGGTTTACGAGCAGTACTTC. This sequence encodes CASGNRVYEQYF.

CDR3 nucleotides: TGTGCCAGCAGTTCCCAGCTGAACACTGAAGCTTTCTTT. Residues: CASSSQLNTEAFF. The chain has TRBV6-6 and TRBJ1-1; D call uncertain. There are 13 residues in the CDR3. CDR1 and CDR2 (germline): MNHNY, SVGAGI (reference sequence). Trimming removed 4 bases at V and 0 bases at J, with 6 bases between.

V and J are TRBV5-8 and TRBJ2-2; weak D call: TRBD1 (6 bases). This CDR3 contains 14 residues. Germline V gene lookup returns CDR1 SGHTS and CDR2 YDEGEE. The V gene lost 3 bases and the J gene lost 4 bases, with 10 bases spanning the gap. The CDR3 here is CASSYRTATGELFF. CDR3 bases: TGTGCCAGCAGCTACCGGACAGCCACCGGGGAGCTGTTTTTT.

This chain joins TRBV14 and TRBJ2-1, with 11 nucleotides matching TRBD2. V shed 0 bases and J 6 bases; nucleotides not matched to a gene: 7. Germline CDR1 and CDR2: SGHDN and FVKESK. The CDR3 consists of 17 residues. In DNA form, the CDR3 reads TGTGCCAGCAGCCAAGATAGTAGCGGGAGGGCGGTCAATGAGCAGTTCTTC. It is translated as CASSQDSSGRAVNEQFF. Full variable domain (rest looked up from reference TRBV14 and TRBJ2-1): EAGVTQFPSHSVIEKGQTVTLRCDPISGHDNLYWYRRVMGKEIKFLLHFVKESKQDESGMPNNRFLAERTGGTYSTLKVQPAELEDSGVYFCASSQDSSGRAVNEQFFGPGTRLTVL.

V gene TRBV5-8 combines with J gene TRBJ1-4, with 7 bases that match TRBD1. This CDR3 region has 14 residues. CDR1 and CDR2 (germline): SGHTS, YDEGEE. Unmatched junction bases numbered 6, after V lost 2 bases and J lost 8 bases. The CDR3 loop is CASSLLTGMEKLFF. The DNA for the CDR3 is TGTGCCAGCAGCTTACTGACAGGGATGGAAAAACTGTTTTTT.

This chain's CDR3 is CAISESGGEREQYF. DNA of the CDR3: TGTGCCATCAGTGAGTCAGGAGGGGAACGCGAGCAGTACTTC. J is TRBJ2-7 and V is TRBV10-3; possible D gene TRBD2, 6 bases. V lost 0 bases, J lost 6 bases, and 12 bases lay in between. CDR1 and CDR2 (germline): ENHRY, SYGVKD. This CDR3 contains 14 residues.

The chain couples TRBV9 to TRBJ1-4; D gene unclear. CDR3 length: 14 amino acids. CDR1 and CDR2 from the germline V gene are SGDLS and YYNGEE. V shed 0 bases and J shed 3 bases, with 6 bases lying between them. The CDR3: CASSVAAPNEKLFF. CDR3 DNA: TGTGCCAGCAGCGTAGCGGCGCCTAATGAAAAACTGTTTTTT.

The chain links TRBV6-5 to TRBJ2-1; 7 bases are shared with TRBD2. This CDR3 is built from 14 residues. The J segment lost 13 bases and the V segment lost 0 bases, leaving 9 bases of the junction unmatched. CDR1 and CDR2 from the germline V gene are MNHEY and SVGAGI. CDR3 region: CASSYSASGYSQFF. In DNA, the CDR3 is TGTGCCAGCAGTTACTCCGCTAGCGGCTATAGCCAGTTCTTC.

The CDR3 reads CASSRGLAGTTDTQYF. The CDR3 DNA follows: TGTGCCAGCAGTAGGGGACTAGCGGGGACCACAGATACGCAGTATTTT. V usage is TRBV2 and J usage is TRBJ2-3; 13 bases fit TRBD2. Germline-derived CDR1 and CDR2 are SNHLY and FYNNEI. Losses at the gene ends were 5 bases for V and 2 bases for J; bases not matched to a gene: 4. This CDR3 is built from 16 residues.

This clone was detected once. The CDR3 loop reads CASSYREDQETQYF. CDR3 nucleotides: TGTGCCAGCAGTTACAGGGAGGACCAAGAGACCCAGTACTTC. This rearrangement joins TRBV6-6 to TRBJ2-5; D perhaps matches TRBD2 (6 bases). V lost 2 bases, J lost 0 bases, and 7 bases lay in between. This CDR3 has 14 residues. Germline V gene sequence: CDR1 MNHNY, CDR2 SVGAGI (reference sequence).

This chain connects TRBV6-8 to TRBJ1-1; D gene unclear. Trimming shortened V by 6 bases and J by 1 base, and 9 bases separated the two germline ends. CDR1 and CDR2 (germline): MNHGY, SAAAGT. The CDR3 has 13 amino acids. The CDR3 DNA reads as TGTGCCAGCAGGGGGAACAGGAACACTGAAGCTTTCTTT. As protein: CASRGNRNTEAFF.

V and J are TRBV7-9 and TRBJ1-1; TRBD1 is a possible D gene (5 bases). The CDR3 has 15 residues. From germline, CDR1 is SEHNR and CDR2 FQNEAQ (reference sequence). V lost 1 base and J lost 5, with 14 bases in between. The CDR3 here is CASSLEQGRETEAFF. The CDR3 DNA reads TGTGCCAGCAGCTTAGAGCAGGGTCGAGAAACTGAAGCTTTCTTT.

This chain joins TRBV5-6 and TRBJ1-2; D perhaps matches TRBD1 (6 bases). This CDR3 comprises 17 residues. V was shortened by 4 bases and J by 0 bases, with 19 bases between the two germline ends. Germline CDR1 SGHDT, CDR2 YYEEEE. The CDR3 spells CASSPWDTTRSNYGYTF. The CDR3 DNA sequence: TGTGCCAGCAGCCCATGGGACACGACCCGATCTAACTATGGCTACACCTTC. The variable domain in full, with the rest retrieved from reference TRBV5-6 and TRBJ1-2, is DAGVTQSPTHLIKTRGQQVTLRCSPKSGHDTVSWYQQALGQGPQFIFQYYEEEERQRGNFPDRFSGHQFPNYSSELNVNALLLGDSALYLCASSPWDTTRSNYGYTFGSGTRLTVV.

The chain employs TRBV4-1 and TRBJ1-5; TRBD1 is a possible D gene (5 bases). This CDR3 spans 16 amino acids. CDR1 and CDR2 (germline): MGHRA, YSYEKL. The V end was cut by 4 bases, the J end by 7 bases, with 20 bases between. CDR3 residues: CASSPWGTNAGQPQHF. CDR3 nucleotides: TGCGCCAGCAGCCCTTGGGGTACCAACGCAGGGCAGCCCCAGCATTTT.

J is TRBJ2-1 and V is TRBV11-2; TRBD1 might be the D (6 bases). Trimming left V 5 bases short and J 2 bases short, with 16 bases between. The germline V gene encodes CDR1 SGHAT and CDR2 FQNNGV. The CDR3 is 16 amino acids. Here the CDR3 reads CASSPPGTKTYNEQFF. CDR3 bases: TGTGCCAGCAGCCCGCCAGGGACAAAAACCTACAATGAGCAGTTCTTC.

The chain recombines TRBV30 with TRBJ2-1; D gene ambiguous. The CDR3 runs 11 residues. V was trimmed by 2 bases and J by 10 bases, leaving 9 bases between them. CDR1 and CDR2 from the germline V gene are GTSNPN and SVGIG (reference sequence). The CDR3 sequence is CAWSRSEEQFF. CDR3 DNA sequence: TGTGCCTGGAGTAGGAGTGAGGAGCAGTTCTTC.

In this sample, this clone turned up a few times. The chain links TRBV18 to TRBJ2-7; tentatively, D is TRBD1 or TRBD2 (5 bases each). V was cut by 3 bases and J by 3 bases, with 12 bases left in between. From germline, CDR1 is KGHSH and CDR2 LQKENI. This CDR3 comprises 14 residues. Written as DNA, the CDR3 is TGTGCCAGCTCACCGACGGCAGGGAGCTACGAGCAGTACTTC. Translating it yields CASSPTAGSYEQYF. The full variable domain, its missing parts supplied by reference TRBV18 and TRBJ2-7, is NAGVMQNPRHLVRRRGQEARLRCSPMKGHSHVYWYRQLPEEGLKFMVYLQKENIIDESGMPKERFSAEFPKEGPSILRIQQVVRGDSAAYFCASSPTAGSYEQYFGPGTRLTVT.

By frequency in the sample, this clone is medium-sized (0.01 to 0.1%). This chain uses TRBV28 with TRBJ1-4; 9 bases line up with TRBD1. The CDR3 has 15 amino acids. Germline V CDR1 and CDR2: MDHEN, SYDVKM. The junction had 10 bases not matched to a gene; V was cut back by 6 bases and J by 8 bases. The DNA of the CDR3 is TGTGCCAGCAGGCCCACAGGGGGCACGAGGGAAAAACTGTTTTTT. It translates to CASRPTGGTREKLFF.

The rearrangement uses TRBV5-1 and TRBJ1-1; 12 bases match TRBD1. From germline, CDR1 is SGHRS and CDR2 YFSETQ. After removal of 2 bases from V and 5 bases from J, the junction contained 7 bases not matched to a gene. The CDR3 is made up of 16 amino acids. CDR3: CASSFGTGGVGTEAFF. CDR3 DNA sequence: TGCGCCAGCAGCTTCGGGACAGGGGGCGTAGGTACTGAAGCTTTCTTT.

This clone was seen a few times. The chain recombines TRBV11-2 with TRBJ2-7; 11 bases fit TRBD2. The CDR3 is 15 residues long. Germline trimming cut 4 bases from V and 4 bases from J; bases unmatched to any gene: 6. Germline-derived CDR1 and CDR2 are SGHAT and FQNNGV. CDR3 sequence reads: CASSWGRLAGYEQYF. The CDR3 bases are TGTGCCAGCAGCTGGGGACGACTAGCGGGATACGAGCAGTACTTC.

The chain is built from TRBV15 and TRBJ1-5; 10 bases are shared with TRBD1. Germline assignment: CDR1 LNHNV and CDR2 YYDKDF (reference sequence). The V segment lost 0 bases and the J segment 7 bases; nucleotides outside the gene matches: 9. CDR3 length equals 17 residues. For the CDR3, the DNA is TGTGCCACCAGCAGAGATAGGGGGACAGGGGCTTGGCAGCCCCAGCATTTT. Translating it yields CATSRDRGTGAWQPQHF.

This chain's CDR3 is CASSVHGGWNYGYTF. DNA for the CDR3: TGTGCCAGCAGCGTACATGGAGGCTGGAACTATGGCTACACCTTC. The rearrangement joins TRBV11-2 to TRBJ1-2; no firm D call. The CDR3 sequence is 15 residues long. The V and J ends lost 5 bases and 2 bases respectively, with 15 bases between them. Germline loops: CDR1 SGHAT, CDR2 FQNNGV.